These 13 T cell receptor beta chains originate from one sample sequenced in a study of neurological immune-mediated disorders (dated by TCRdb to about 2019). The library was prepared using 5' RACE. The sequencing machine was an Illumina HiSeq 2500. The raw public data were reprocessed by TCRdb itself: fastp quality trimming at Q25, MiXCR clonotype calling, in-frame beta chains only. Identical CDR3 protein sequences are pooled into one entry, listed with their most common genes and DNA. Present in this sample are about 41,000 distinct CDR3 sequences, roughly 13% of which were seen just once. The ten top clones hold roughly 1.2% of the sample. The sample comprised PBMCs. The receptors were gathered from a female donor in good health.

This clonotype was counted many times. The V call is TRBV20-1, the J call TRBJ2-1; D perhaps matches TRBD2 (7 bases). The germline V and J ends were trimmed by 0 bases and 5 bases, with 20 bases remaining between them. Germline V gene lookup returns CDR1 DFQATT and CDR2 SNEGSKA (reference sequence). The CDR3 contains 17 residues. CDR3 sequence reads: CSARESRSRGPHNEQFF. In DNA, the CDR3 is TGCAGTGCTAGAGAAAGCCGTTCGCGGGGGCCTCACAATGAGCAGTTCTTC.

This clonotype was counted ten times or more. The J gene is TRBJ2-3, the V gene TRBV10-2; 8 bases are shared with TRBD1. With 6 bases clipped from V and 6 bases from J, the junction kept 11 bases outside the gene matches. Germline V gene lookup returns CDR1 WSHSY and CDR2 SAAADI. This CDR3 contains 15 residues. In DNA, the CDR3 is TGCGCCAGCAGCCCCGGGACAGGCCAAAGGGATACGCAGTATTTT. Translated: CASSPGTGQRDTQYF.

This clonotype was observed at least ten times. The rearrangement uses TRBV18 and TRBJ2-7, with D tentatively TRBD2 (6 bases). Germline V gene lookup returns CDR1 KGHSH and CDR2 LQKENI. CDR3 length: 14 residues. V lost 6 bases to trimming and J lost 4 bases, with 16 bases between them. The CDR3: CASSQEGPRYEQYF. CDR3 coding DNA: TGTGCCAGCTCCCAGGAGGGGCCCAGGTACGAGCAGTACTTC.

This clonotype was counted many times. The genes are TRBV7-3 and TRBJ2-2; 9 bases are a match to TRBD1. V gave up 5 bases and J gave up 0 bases; unmatched junction bases: 7. CDR3 length equals 17 residues. Germline CDR1 and CDR2: SGHTA and FQGTGA. This chain's CDR3 is CASSARQGVANTGELFF. CDR3 in DNA: TGTGCCAGCAGCGCCCGACAGGGGGTCGCGAACACCGGGGAGCTGTTTTTT.

In its sample, this clonotype was seen a few times. The chain has TRBV7-9 and TRBJ2-4, with D perhaps TRBD1 (6 bases). V was shortened by 3 bases and J by 3 bases, with 9 bases between the two germline ends. Germline CDR1 and CDR2: SEHNR and FQNEAQ (reference sequence). The CDR3 loop spans 14 amino acids. The CDR3 spells CASSFSTGKNIQYF. CDR3 nucleotides: TGTGCCAGCAGCTTTTCGACAGGCAAAAACATTCAGTACTTC.

This clonotype was found many times. The CDR3 sequence: CASSARPGTGFDEQYF. CDR3 bases: TGTGCCAGCAGCGCCCGTCCCGGGACAGGGTTCGACGAGCAGTACTTC. The chain couples TRBV5-5 to TRBJ2-7; 9 positions agree with TRBD1. Losses at the gene ends were 4 bases for V and 5 bases for J; bases not matched to a gene: 13. CDR3 size: 16 residues. CDR1 SGHKS and CDR2 YYEKEE come from the germline V gene (reference sequence). Combining the CDR3 with reference TRBV5-5 and TRBJ2-7 gives the whole variable domain DAGVTQSPTHLIKTRGQQVTLRCSPISGHKSVSWYQQVLGQGPQFIFQYYEKEERGRGNFPDRFSARQFPNYSSELNVNALLLGDSALYLCASSARPGTGFDEQYFGPGTRLTVT.

Many counts were recorded for this clonotype. The V and J genes are TRBV6-5 and TRBJ2-3, with TRBD2 as a possible D gene (5 bases). The ends were cut back, 4 bases at V and 5 bases at J, with 10 bases in the middle. There are 13 residues in the CDR3. Germline CDR1 and CDR2: MNHEY and SVGAGI. The CDR3 region has the DNA TGTGCCAGCAGTTGGCTAGGAGGAGATACGCAGTATTTT. Translated, it gives CASSWLGGDTQYF.

This clonotype was seen repeatedly, ten times or more. The chain links TRBV20-1 to TRBJ1-1; the match to TRBD1 covers 9 bases. Germline CDR1 and CDR2: DFQATT and SNEGSKA (reference sequence). With 4 bases clipped from V and 5 bases from J, the junction kept 5 bases outside the gene matches. The CDR3 runs to 13 residues. The CDR3 DNA is TGCAGTGCTAAAACAGGGGGCGCGACTGAAGCTTTCTTT. Its translation: CSAKTGGATEAFF.

This clonotype occurred many times. V usage is TRBV15 and J usage is TRBJ1-1; TRBD1 matches at 11 bases. In germline, CDR1 is LNHNV, CDR2 YYDKDF (reference sequence). V was pared by 3 bases and J by 5 bases, with 5 bases of the junction left unmatched. This CDR3 region has 15 residues. As DNA, the CDR3 is TGTGCCACCAGCAGGGACAGGGGGCGTTGGACTGAAGCTTTCTTT. Its protein is CATSRDRGRWTEAFF.

In its sample, this clonotype was seen many times. The J gene is TRBJ1-5, the V gene TRBV4-1; D call uncertain. The CDR3 extends over 15 amino acids. Germline CDR1 and CDR2: MGHRA and YSYEKL. V dropped 5 bases and J dropped 0 bases, with 11 bases sitting between them. The CDR3 DNA follows: TGCGCCAGCAGCGGTACAGCCACTAGCAATCAGCCCCAGCATTTT. It is translated as CASSGTATSNQPQHF.

The table lists this clonotype with a few counts. CDR3 sequence (DNA): TGTGCCAGCAGCTCCCGAGGGGCGGTGAGCTCCTACAATGAGCAGTTCTTC. Protein sequence: CASSSRGAVSSYNEQFF. The chain is built from TRBV11-3 and TRBJ2-1; D is perhaps TRBD1 or TRBD2 (5 bases each). Trimming left V 4 bases short and J 0 bases short, with 16 bases between. The CDR3 sequence is 17 residues long. Germline loops: CDR1 SGHNT, CDR2 YENEEA.

The genes are TRBV6-1 and TRBJ2-3; D gene ambiguous. V was cut by 1 base and J by 2 bases, with 7 bases left in between. The CDR3 consists of 14 residues. Germline V gene sequence: CDR1 MNHNS, CDR2 SASEGT. CDR3 residues: CASSEGGPTDTQYF. The CDR3 DNA sequence: TGTGCCAGCAGTGAAGGGGGTCCCACAGATACGCAGTATTTT.

In its sample, this clonotype was seen many times. The chain is built from TRBV12-3 or TRBV12-4 and TRBJ2-1, with D possibly matching TRBD2 (6 bases). The CDR3 totals 14 residues. V was clipped by 6 bases and J by 4 bases, with 13 bases between them. The DNA of the CDR3 is TGTGCCAGCAGGGGGGGAGCTTCATACAATGAGCAGTTCTTC. It encodes CASRGGASYNEQFF.